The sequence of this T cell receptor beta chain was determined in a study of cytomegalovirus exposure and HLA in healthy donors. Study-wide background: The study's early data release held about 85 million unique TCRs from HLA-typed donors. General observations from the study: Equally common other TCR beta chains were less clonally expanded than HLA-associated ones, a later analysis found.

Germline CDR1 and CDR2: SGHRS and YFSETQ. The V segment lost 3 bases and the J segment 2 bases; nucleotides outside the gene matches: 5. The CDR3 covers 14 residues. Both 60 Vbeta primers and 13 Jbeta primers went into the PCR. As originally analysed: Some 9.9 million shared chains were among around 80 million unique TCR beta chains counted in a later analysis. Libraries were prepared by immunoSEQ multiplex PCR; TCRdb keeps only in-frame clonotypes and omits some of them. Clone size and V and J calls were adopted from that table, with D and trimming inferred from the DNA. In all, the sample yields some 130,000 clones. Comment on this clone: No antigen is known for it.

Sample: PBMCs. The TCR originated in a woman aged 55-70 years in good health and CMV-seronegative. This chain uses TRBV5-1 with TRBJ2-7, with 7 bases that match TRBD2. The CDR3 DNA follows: TGCGCCAGCAGCTCCGTAGGACTAGCCTACGAGCAGTACTTC. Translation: CASSSVGLAYEQYF.